This T cell receptor (beta chain) was captured by sequencing in a study of blood T cell repertoires in COVID-19 (dated by TCRdb to about 2020). Looking at the study overall: Samples covering the acute and convalescent phases of COVID-19 were provided by collaborators in the United States, Italy and Spain. The sample metadata nearly always contained a de-identified subject ID, COVID-19 status, age in years and sex. The prospective study material was composed of cDNA or gDNA derived from T cells, B-cell-depleted T cells, or PBMCs. The samples were drawn from two sources: the first 160 participants of the ongoing ImmuneRACE study, and fewer than 1,500 subjects contributed by 6 global collaborators. A freely available public database, intended as a resource for researchers studying the immune response to SARS-CoV-2, is where the repertoires were released. Subjects who had been exposed to COVID-19, were actively infected with it, or had recovered from it provided the deeply sampled blood TCRbeta repertoires that made up the dataset. Where available, HLA class I and class II types were taken from metadata supplied by the sample provider and were not determined by assay-based typing.

Broad study findings and their caveats: How much clinical and demographic metadata was included differed by source and by participant, and the metadata was provided uncurated.

As regards this clone: The clone's antigen remains unknown. Base qualities are not provided; no much larger clone lies one nucleotide away.

TCRbeta CDR3 regions were amplified from genomic DNA using the immunoSEQ Assay, a bias-controlled multiplex PCR. In the source study's methods: The number of nucleated cells in each sample was estimated by amplification of reference gene primers within the assay. Sequence reads were collapsed and filtered to measure the absolute abundance of every unique TCRbeta CDR3 rearrangement. For each sample, productive Simpson clonality was calculated as the square root of Simpson's diversity index across productive rearrangements. TCRdb holds this immuneACCESS table with in-frame rearrangements only. Some clones are missing; in checked studies, unresolved V genes explain under half, and the rest has no known cause. That table is the source of V, J and clone size, and D and trimming were worked out from the DNA. This sample lists about 150,000 clones; about 79% were detected once. The top ten clonotypes cover about 7.8% of the sample.

The collaborating institutions used their own protocols to collect whole blood in K2EDTA tubes. Collaborator samples were shipped for TCRbeta analysis as frozen whole blood, isolated PBMCs, or DNA extracted from either sample type. The CDR3 measures 15 amino acids from cysteine to phenylalanine. Only the CDR3 portion is preserved as DNA: 45 bases, with reading frame beginning at the first base. Compared with germline, V lacks 2 bases and J lacks 6 bases; bases without a gene match: 6. Based on the germline V gene, the CDR1 and CDR2 sequences are SGDLS and YYNGEE. The origin of this receptor is a woman aged 45-65 years in a cohort sampled during active or convalescent COVID-19. The chain was built from TRBV9 and TRBJ2-2; 8 junctional bases match TRBD1. Sequenced material: peripheral blood. The sequenced DNA is TGTGCCAGCAGCGTCAGCGACAGGGGAGCCGGGGAGCTGTTTTTT. Its product reads: CASSVSDRGAGELFF.